This T cell receptor (beta chain) originates from a study of early T cells in non-severe SARS-CoV-2 infection. This clonotype came up many times. As yet, its antigen is unknown. V was trimmed by 3 bases and J by 4 bases, leaving 10 bases between them. The CDR3 contains 14 residues. Germline values: CDR1 SGHVS, CDR2 FNYEAQ. Unique molecular identifiers were affixed to single, distinct cDNA molecules. Via MiXCR, TCRdb re-called the 5' RACE reads, giving one row per CDR3 protein. This table holds approximately 71,000 distinct CDR3 sequences, 9.5% to 15% found once. Study conclusions and caveats: The study's VDJdb matching favored anti-spike CD8 responses and missed private and CD4 specificities.

Sequencing input: whole blood. The source is an adult who was a healthcare worker with PCR-confirmed SARS-CoV-2 infection or an uninfected control (not recorded which). This rearrangement joins TRBV7-6 to TRBJ2-1, with D perhaps being TRBD1 or TRBD2 (5 bases each). The CDR3: CASSFGREYNEQFF. CDR3 nucleotides: TGTGCCAGCAGCTTCGGCAGGGAGTACAATGAGCAGTTCTTC.